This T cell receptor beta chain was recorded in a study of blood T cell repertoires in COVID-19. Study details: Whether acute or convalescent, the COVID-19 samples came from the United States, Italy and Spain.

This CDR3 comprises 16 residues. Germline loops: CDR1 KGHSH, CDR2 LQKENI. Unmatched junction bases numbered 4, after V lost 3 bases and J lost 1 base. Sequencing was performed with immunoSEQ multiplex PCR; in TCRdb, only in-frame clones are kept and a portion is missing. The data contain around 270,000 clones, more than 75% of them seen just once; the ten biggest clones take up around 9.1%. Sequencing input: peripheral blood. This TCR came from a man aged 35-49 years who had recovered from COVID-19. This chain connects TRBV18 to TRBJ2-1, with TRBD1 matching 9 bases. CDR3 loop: CASSPRQGGSYNEQFF. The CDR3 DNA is TGTGCCAGCTCACCCCGACAGGGGGGTTCCTACAATGAGCAGTTCTTC.